These 3 T cell receptor beta chains were all obtained from the same sample, sequenced in a study of blood T cell repertoires in COVID-19. Here immunoSEQ multiplex PCR was the method, and the copy in TCRdb shows in-frame clones only, minus some. The sample has 200,000 to 300,000 clones, 81% seen once; the top ten hold approximately 7.2%. The material sequenced was peripheral blood. These receptors were collected from a woman of 80 years or more with acute or convalescent COVID-19.

The chain has TRBV10-3 and TRBJ2-7, with TRBD2 identical over 9 bases. CDR3 length equals 18 residues. Germline loops: CDR1 ENHRY, CDR2 SYGVKD. V trimming: 8 bases; J trimming: 6 bases; junction bases outside the gene matches: 23. Written as DNA, the CDR3 is TGTGCCATCCGGGGGGGCCCTCGCGGGAGGGGGGCCCAGCGCGAGCAGTACTTC. The encoded protein is CAIRGGPRGRGAQREQYF.

This clone has just a few counts. This chain connects TRBV5-1 to TRBJ1-2, with a possible D match to TRBD1 (6 bases). This CDR3 is 13 amino acids long. Germline V gene sequence: CDR1 SGHRS, CDR2 YFSETQ. V was pared by 4 bases and J by 5 bases, with 12 bases between. In DNA form, the CDR3 reads TGCGCCAGCAGCGTCGGACAGCTATATGGCTACACCTTC. Its translation: CASSVGQLYGYTF.

This clone was observed a handful of times. The gene calls are TRBV4-2 and TRBJ2-2; a possible D gene is TRBD1 (6 bases). The CDR3 is 14 amino acids. Trimming pared 3 bases from V and 7 bases from J, leaving 12 bases between. The germline V gene has CDR1 LGHNA and CDR2 YNFKEQ. CDR3 coding DNA: TGTGCCAGCAGCCAGGGGGCGAGGGACGGGGAGCTGTTTTTT. Its protein product is CASSQGARDGELFF.